This T cell receptor beta chain came from a study of T-cell reconstitution after alpha-beta-depleted transplantation in children (dated by TCRdb to the mid-2010s). About the full investigation: Using TCR repertoire profiling, the study followed T-cell immune reconstitution in a quantitative way in children after TCRalphabeta/CD19-depleted allogeneic hematopoietic cell transplantation. On the study overall, not on this receptor specifically: The high TCRbeta diversity at day 60 in some patients was ascribed to recipient T cells and intrathymic progenitors that had survived conditioning. About two months after transplant, the apparently early recovery of alphabetaT-cell counts reportedly depended on just several hundred clones that had expanded rapidly and came from non-depleted graft cells. The frequencies of hyperexpanded clones fell over the following months, and after one year, T-cell counts and TCRbeta diversity were mostly attributed to newly produced T cells.

This clonotype has ten or more counts. The antigen it recognizes is unknown. Base-call qualities are not available, and no considerably larger clone is one nucleotide away. Inclusive of the bounding cysteine and phenylalanine, the CDR3 is 14 residues long. CDR3 DNA only is kept here, 42 bases in frame from base 1. CDR1 and CDR2 are drawn from the germline V gene: MDHEN, SYDVKM. For this chain, trimming is 5 bases at the V end and 7 bases at the J end, and the number of junction bases without a gene match is 8. The sample's treatment or condition label, decoded: allogeneic hematopoietic cell transplantation with graft depleted of TCRalphabeta T cells and CD19 B cells. The children who served as transplant recipients had been given grafts of TCRalphabeta/CD19-depleted allogeneic hematopoietic cells. Library prep was done by PCR. The listed sequencing device is Illumina HiSeq 2500. TCR libraries were prepared with molecular barcoding, using unique molecular identifiers to normalize TCRbeta repertoire quantification. TCRdb reran the public reads through fastp at Q25 and MiXCR, keeping productive beta chains. Rows with one shared CDR3 protein collapse into an entry with the most common genes and DNA. In all, the sample holds about 260,000 distinct CDR3 sequences, and around 10% of those were seen once. The top ten clonotypes cover around 24% of the sample.

Material: peripheral blood, obtained 180 days after TCRalphabeta/CD19-depleted stem cell transplant. The chain was built from TRBV28 and TRBJ1-5, and TRBD1 matches 7 of the central bases. This clonotype originated in a male patient aged 2-15 years who had a stem cell transplant for chronic granulomatous disease, so the T cells may come from the graft donor. The DNA reads TGTGCCAGCAGTATACGACAGGGTGGGCAGCCCCAGCATTTT. The translation is CASSIRQGGQPQHF.